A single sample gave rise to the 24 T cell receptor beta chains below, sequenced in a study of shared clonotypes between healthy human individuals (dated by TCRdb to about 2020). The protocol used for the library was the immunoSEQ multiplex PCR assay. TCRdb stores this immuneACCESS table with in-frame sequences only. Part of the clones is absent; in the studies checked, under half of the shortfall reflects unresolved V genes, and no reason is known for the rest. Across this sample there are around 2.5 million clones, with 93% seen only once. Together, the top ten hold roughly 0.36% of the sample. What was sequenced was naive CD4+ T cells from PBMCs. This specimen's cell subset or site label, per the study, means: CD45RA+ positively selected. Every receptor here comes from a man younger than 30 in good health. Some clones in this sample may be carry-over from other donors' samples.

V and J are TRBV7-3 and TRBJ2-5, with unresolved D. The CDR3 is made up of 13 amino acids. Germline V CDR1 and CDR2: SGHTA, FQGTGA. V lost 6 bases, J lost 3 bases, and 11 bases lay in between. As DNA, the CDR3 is TGTGCCAGCAGTTCGACACAGAAAGAGACCCAGTACTTC. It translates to CASSSTQKETQYF.

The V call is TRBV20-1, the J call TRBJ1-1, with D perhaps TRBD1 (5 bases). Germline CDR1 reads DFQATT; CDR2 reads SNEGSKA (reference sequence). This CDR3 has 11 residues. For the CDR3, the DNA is TGCGGGAGAGAGCGGGGGACTGAAGCTTTCTTT. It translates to CGRERGTEAFF.

CDR3 amino acids: CASSLGAALQQFF. CDR3 nucleotides: TGTGCCAGCAGCTTAGGCGCTGCGTTGCAGCAGTTCTTC. V usage is TRBV7-2 and J usage is TRBJ2-1; D ambiguous. In germline, CDR1 is SGHTA, CDR2 FQGNSA. The CDR3 loop spans 13 amino acids. With 1 base removed from V and 11 bases from J, the gap between germline ends came to 12 bases.

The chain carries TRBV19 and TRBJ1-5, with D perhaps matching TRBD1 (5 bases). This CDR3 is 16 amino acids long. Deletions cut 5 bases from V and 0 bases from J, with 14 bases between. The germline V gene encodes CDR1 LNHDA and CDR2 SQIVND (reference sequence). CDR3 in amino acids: CASSPWGTDSNQPQHF. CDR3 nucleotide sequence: TGTGCCAGTAGTCCCTGGGGCACAGATAGCAATCAGCCCCAGCATTTT.

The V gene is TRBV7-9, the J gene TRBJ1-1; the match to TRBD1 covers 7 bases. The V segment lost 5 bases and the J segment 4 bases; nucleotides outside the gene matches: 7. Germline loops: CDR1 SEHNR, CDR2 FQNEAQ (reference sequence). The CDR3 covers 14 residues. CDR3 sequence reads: CASSPQGGTTEAFF. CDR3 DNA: TGTGCCAGCAGCCCCCAGGGGGGTACCACTGAAGCTTTCTTT.

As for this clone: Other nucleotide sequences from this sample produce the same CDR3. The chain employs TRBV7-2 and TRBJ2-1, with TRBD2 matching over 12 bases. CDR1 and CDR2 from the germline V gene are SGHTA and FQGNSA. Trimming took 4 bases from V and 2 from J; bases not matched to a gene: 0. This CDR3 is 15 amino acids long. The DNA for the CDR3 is TGTGCCAGCAGCTCTAGCGGGAGGGCCTACAATGAGCAGTTCTTC. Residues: CASSSSGRAYNEQFF.

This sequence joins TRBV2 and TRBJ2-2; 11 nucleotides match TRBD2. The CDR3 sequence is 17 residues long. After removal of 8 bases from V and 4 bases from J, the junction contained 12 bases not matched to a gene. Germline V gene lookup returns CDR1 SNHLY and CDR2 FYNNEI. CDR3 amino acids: CASAALAGATGTGELFF. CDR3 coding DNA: TGTGCCAGCGCGGCACTAGCGGGAGCGACGGGCACCGGGGAGCTGTTTTTT.

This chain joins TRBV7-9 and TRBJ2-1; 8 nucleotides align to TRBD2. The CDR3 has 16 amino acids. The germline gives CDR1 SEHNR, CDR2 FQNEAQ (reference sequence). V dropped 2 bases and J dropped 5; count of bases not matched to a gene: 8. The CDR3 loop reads CASSLRFSGKNNEQFF. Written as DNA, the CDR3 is TGTGCCAGCAGCTTAAGATTTAGCGGGAAGAACAATGAGCAGTTCTTC.

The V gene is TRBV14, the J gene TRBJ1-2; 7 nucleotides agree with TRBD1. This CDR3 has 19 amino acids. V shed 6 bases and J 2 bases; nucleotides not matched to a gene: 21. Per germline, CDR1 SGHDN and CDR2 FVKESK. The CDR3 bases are TGTGCCAGCAGACCTTACAGGGGCTTCCGAACGGCCGGCAACTATGGCTACACCTTC. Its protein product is CASRPYRGFRTAGNYGYTF.

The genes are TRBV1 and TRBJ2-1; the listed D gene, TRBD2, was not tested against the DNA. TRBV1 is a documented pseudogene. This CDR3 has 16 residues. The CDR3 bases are TGCACCAGCAAGGGGGGGTCCTTCTGTTCCTACAATGAGCAGTTCTTC. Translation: CTSKGGSFCSYNEQFF.

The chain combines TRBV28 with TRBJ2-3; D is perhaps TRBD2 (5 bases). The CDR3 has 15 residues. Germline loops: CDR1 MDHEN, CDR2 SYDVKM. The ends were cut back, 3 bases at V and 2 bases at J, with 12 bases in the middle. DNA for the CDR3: TGTGCCAGCAGTTTTTCAAGCGGATACACAGATACGCAGTATTTT. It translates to CASSFSSGYTDTQYF.

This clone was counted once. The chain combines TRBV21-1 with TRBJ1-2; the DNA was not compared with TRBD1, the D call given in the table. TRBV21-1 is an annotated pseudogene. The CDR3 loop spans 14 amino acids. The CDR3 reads CASSSWDRVYGYTF. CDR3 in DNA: TGTGCCAGCAGCTCGTGGGACAGGGTCTATGGCTACACCTTC.

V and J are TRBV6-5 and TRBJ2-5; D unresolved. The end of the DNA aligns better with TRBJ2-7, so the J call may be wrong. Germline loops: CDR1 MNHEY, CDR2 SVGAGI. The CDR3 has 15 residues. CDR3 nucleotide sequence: TGTGCCAGCAGTTACTCCCCGGCGAAGTCCTACGAGCAGTACTTC. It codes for CASSYSPAKSYEQYF.

CDR3 protein: CASSFGQASNGETQYF. In DNA form, the CDR3 reads TGCGCCAGCAGCTTTGGACAGGCCTCTAATGGGGAGACCCAGTACTTC. The gene calls are TRBV5-1 and TRBJ2-5, with 7 positions matching TRBD1. The length of the CDR3 is 16 residues. CDR1 is SGHRS, CDR2 YFSETQ, per germline. The trim removed 2 bases at V and 5 bases at J, leaving 12 bases unmatched.

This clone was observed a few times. CDR3 residues: CASSDRRLNAEAFF. The CDR3 DNA sequence: TGTGCCAGCAGTGATAGACGCTTAAACGCTGAAGCTTTCTTT. The chain uses TRBV2 and TRBJ1-1; D is uncertain. V gave up 3 bases and J gave up 6 bases, with 14 bases separating them. This CDR3 has 14 amino acids. Germline CDR1 is SNHLY and CDR2 is FYNNEI.

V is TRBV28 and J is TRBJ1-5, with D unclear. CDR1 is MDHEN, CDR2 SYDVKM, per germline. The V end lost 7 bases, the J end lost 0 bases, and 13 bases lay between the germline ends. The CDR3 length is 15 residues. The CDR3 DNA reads TGTGCCAGCACTTCCCCAGCCGGTAGCAATCAGCCCCAGCATTTT. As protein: CASTSPAGSNQPQHF. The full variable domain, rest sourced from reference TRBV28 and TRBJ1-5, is DVKVTQSSRYLVKRTGEKVFLECVQDMDHENMFWYRQDPGLGLRLIYFSYDVKMKEKGDIPEGYSVSREKKERFSLILESASTNQTSMYLCASTSPAGSNQPQHFGDGTRLSIL.

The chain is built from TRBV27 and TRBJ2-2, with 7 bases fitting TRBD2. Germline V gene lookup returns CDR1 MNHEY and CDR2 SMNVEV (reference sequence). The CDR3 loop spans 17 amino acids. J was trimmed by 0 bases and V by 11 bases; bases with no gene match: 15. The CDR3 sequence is CASRGRADPSNTGELFF. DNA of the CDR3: TGTGCCTCCCGGGGGAGGGCCGACCCCTCGAACACCGGGGAGCTGTTTTTT.

This CDR3 reads CASSQESTSGLTYEQYF. Written as DNA, the CDR3 is TGTGCCAGCAGCCAAGAGTCCACTAGCGGGCTCACCTACGAGCAGTACTTC. The rearrangement joins TRBV4-2 to TRBJ2-7; 9 positions match TRBD2. J was trimmed by 2 bases and V by 0 bases; bases with no gene match: 8. The CDR3 totals 17 residues. Germline V gene lookup returns CDR1 LGHNA and CDR2 YNFKEQ.

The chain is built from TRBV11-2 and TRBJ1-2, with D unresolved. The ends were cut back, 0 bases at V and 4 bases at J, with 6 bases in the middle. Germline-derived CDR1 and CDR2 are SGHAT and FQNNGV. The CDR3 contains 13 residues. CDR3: CASSLESGYGYTF. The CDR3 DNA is TGTGCCAGCAGCTTAGAAAGCGGCTATGGCTACACCTTC.

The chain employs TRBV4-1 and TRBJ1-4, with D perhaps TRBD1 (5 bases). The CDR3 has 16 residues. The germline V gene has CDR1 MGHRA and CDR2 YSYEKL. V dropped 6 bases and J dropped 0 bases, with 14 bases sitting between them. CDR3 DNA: TGCGCCAGCAGGAAAGGGGACCTTGCAACTAATGAAAAACTGTTTTTT. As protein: CASRKGDLATNEKLFF.

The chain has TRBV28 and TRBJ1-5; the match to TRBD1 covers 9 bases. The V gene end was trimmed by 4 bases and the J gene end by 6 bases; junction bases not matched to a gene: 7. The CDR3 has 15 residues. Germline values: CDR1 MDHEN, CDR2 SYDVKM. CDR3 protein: CASSSTNRGLQPQHF. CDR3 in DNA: TGTGCCAGCAGTTCAACCAACAGGGGGCTTCAGCCCCAGCATTTT.

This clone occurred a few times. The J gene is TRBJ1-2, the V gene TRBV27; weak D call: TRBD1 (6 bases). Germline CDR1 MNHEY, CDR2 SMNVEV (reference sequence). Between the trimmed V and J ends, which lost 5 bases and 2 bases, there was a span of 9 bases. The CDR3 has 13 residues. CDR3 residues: CASSQTGNYGYTF. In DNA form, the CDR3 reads TGTGCCAGCAGTCAAACAGGGAACTATGGCTACACCTTC.

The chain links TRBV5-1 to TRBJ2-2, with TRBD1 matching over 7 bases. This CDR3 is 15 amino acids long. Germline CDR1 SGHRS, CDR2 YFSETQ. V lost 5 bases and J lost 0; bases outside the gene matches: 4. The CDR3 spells CASRFGTANTGELFF. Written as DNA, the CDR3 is TGCGCCAGCAGGTTCGGGACAGCGAACACCGGGGAGCTGTTTTTT.

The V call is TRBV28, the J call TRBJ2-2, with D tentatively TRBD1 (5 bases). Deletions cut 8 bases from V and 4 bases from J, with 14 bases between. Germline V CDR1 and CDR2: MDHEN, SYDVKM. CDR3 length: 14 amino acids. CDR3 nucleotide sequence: TGTGCCAGCGGAAGGGGCGCGGTCACCGGGGAGCTGTTTTTT. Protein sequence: CASGRGAVTGELFF.